The next 10 T cell receptor beta chains were all read from a single sample in a study of CD8+ T cells in alopecia areata. As the sequencing template, cDNA was produced by extracting RNA and reverse transcribing it. This table comes from immunoSEQ multiplex PCR, and its TCRdb copy is limited to in-frame clones, with some not included. The top ten clones hold around 10% of a sample with about 180,000 clones, 67% of them seen once. Sequences were derived from CD8+ T cells sorted from blood, sampled at week 0. These TCRs come from a human donor with alopecia areata.

This rearrangement joins TRBV7-9 to TRBJ2-1; unclear D gene. Per germline, CDR1 SEHNR and CDR2 FQNEAQ (reference sequence). Trimming removed 2 bases at V and 2 bases at J, with 4 bases between. The CDR3 sequence is 13 residues long. The DNA of the CDR3 is TGTGCCAGCAGCTTACTAGCCTACAATGAGCAGTTCTTC. This codes for CASSLLAYNEQFF.

V gene TRBV10-3 combines with J gene TRBJ2-4; a weak D match, TRBD1 (6 bases). Germline-derived CDR1 and CDR2 are ENHRY and SYGVKD. The CDR3 totals 16 residues. V gave up 0 bases and J gave up 4 bases, with 13 bases separating them. CDR3 sequence reads: CAISESATGLKNIQYF. The CDR3 DNA reads TGTGCCATCAGTGAGTCAGCGACAGGACTTAAAAACATTCAGTACTTC.

Note on this clone: Distinct nucleotide sequences in the sample also encode this CDR3. The V call is TRBV4-1, the J call TRBJ2-3; tentatively, D is TRBD2 (6 bases). Trimming shortened V by 1 base and J by 6 bases, and 14 bases separated the two germline ends. CDR3 length equals 15 residues. Germline CDR1 reads MGHRA; CDR2 reads YSYEKL. CDR3 sequence reads: CASSQGLGIADTQYF. DNA for the CDR3: TGCGCCAGCAGCCAAGGACTAGGGATCGCGGATACGCAGTATTTT.

The chain combines TRBV7-9 with TRBJ2-5, with D tentatively TRBD1 (5 bases). Per germline, CDR1 SEHNR and CDR2 FQNEAQ (reference sequence). V lost 5 bases and J 10 bases, leaving 20 bases between the germline ends. The CDR3 length is 14 residues. In DNA form, the CDR3 reads TGTGCCAGCAGCACCAACTTAGGACAAGAAGACCAGTACTTC. As protein: CASSTNLGQEDQYF.

This clone has more than one count but fewer than ten. This rearrangement joins TRBV29-1 to TRBJ2-3; no clear D gene. Trimming took off 2 bases at V and 1 base at J, with 16 bases between the two ends. This CDR3 has 16 amino acids. CDR1 is SQVTM, CDR2 ANQGSEA, per germline. The chain's CDR3 is CSVEFFGPAGTDTQYF. The CDR3 DNA sequence: TGCAGCGTTGAATTTTTTGGACCCGCGGGCACAGATACGCAGTATTTT.

The chain recombines TRBV29-1 with TRBJ2-7, with D maybe TRBD1 (6 bases). The CDR3 loop spans 12 amino acids. V was pared by 7 bases and J by 2 bases, with 12 bases between. The germline V gene has CDR1 SQVTM and CDR2 ANQGSEA. The chain's CDR3 is CSAYRDPYEQYF. The CDR3 region has the DNA TGCAGCGCGTACAGGGATCCCTACGAGCAGTACTTC.

The V and J genes are TRBV30 and TRBJ1-6, with D perhaps TRBD1 (5 bases). The CDR3 is 15 residues long. Per germline, CDR1 GTSNPN and CDR2 SVGIG (reference sequence). V gave up 3 bases and J gave up 7 bases, with 16 bases separating them. The CDR3 DNA sequence: TGTGCCTGGAGCCTAACCCCGGGACTAAATTCACCCCTCCACTTT. It codes for CAWSLTPGLNSPLHF.

The chain links TRBV30 to TRBJ1-2; the D gene is possibly TRBD1 (6 bases). This CDR3 has 13 residues. Germline V gene data show CDR1 as GTSNPN and CDR2 as SVGIG (reference sequence). The V end lost 2 bases, the J end lost 6 bases, and 13 bases lay between the germline ends. The chain's CDR3 is CAWSQTRTDGYTF. Written as DNA, the CDR3 is TGTGCCTGGAGTCAAACCAGGACAGATGGCTACACCTTC.

The CDR3 nucleotides are TGTGCCAGCAGTTTGGAGTTTGGCTATAATTCACCCCTCCACTTT. Amino acids: CASSLEFGYNSPLHF. The V gene is TRBV28, the J gene TRBJ1-6; no firm D call. In germline, CDR1 is MDHEN, CDR2 SYDVKM. The V end lost 3 bases, the J end lost 3 bases, and 9 bases lay between the germline ends. This CDR3 is 15 amino acids long.

The chain joins TRBV2 to TRBJ1-5, with 8 bases identical to TRBD1. CDR1 and CDR2 from the germline V gene are SNHLY and FYNNEI. The CDR3 is 14 amino acids. Trimming took 7 bases from V and 5 from J; bases not matched to a gene: 7. Here the CDR3 reads CASTRAGGDQPQHF. In DNA form, the CDR3 reads TGTGCCAGCACCCGAGCAGGGGGCGATCAGCCCCAGCATTTT.